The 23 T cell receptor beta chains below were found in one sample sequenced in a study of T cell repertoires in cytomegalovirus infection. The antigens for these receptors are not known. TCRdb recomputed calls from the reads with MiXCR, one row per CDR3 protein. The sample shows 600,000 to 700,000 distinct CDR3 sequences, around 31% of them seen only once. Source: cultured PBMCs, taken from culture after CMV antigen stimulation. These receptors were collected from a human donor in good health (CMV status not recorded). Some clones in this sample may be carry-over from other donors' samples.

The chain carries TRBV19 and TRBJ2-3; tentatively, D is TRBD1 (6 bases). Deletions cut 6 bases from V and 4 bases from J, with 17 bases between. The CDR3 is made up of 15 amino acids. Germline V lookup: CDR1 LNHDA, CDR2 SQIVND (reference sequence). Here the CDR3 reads CASRIKTGGPDTQYF. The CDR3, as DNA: TGTGCCAGTAGAATTAAGACAGGCGGACCAGATACGCAGTATTTT.

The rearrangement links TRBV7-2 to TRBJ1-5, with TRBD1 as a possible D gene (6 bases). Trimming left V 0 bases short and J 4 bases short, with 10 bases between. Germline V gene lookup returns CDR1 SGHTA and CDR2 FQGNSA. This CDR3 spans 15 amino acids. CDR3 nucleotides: TGTGCCAGCAGCTTAGCGGGGGCTAGGAATCAGCCCCAGCATTTT. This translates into CASSLAGARNQPQHF.

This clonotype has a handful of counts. CDR3 sequence reads: CAISGGWGTNEKLFF. DNA for the CDR3: TGTGCCATCAGCGGAGGTTGGGGTACTAATGAAAAACTGTTTTTT. The genes are TRBV10-3 and TRBJ1-4; no definite D call. The CDR3 covers 15 residues. Trimming pared 6 bases from V and 2 bases from J, leaving 13 bases between. The V gene's germline CDR1 is ENHRY and CDR2 SYGVKD.

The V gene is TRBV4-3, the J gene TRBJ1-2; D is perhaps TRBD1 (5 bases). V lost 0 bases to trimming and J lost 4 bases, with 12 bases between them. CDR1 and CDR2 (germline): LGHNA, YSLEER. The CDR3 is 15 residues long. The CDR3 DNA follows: TGCGCCAGCAGCCAAGATTTGGGGGTTGTCTATGGCTACACCTTC. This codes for CASSQDLGVVYGYTF.

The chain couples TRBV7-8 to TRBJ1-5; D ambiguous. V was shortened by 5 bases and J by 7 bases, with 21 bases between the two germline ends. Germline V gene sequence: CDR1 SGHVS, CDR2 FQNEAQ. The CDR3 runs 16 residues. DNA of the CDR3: TGTGCCAGCAGCCCGCCGGGAGGACCTAGAGGCCAGCCCCAGCATTTT. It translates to CASSPPGGPRGQPQHF.

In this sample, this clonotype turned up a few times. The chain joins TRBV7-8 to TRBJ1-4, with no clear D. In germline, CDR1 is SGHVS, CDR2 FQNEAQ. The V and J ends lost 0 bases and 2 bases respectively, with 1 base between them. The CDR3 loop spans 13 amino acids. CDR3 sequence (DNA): TGTGCCAGCAGCTTAGCGACTAATGAAAAACTGTTTTTT. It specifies CASSLATNEKLFF.

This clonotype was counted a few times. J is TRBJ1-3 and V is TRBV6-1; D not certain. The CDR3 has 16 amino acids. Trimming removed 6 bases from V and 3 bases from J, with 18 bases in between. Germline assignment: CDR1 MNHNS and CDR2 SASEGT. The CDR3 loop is CASSPTDGPLGNTIYF. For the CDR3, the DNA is TGTGCCAGCAGCCCTACAGACGGACCCCTTGGAAACACCATATATTTT.

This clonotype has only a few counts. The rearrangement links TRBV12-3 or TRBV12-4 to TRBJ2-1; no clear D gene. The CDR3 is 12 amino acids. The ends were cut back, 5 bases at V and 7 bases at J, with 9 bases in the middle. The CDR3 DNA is TGTGCCAGCAGTGGCTTGAGGAATGAGCAGTTCTTC. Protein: CASSGLRNEQFF.

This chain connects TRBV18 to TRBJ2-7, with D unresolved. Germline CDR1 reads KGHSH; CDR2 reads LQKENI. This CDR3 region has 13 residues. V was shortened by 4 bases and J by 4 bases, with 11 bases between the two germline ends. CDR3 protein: CASSQSAVYEQYF. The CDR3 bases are TGTGCCAGCTCACAGTCGGCCGTTTACGAGCAGTACTTC.

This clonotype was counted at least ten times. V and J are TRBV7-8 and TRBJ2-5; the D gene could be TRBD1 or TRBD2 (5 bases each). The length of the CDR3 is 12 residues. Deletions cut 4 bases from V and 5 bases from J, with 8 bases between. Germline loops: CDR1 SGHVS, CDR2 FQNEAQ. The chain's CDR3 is CASSWGYETQYF. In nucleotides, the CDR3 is TGTGCCAGCAGCTGGGGGTATGAGACCCAGTACTTC.

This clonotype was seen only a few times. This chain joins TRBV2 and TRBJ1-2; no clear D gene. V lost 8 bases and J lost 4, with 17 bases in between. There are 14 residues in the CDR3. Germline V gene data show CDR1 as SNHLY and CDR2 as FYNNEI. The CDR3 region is CASSILVRVYGYTF. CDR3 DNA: TGTGCCAGCTCCATACTCGTCCGGGTCTATGGCTACACCTTC.

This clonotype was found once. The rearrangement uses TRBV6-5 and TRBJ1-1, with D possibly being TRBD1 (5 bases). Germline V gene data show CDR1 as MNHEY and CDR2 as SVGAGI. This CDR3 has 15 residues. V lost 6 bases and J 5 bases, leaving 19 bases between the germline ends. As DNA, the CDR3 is TGTGCCAGCAGACGAGGGACCGCCCGTCAGACTGAAGCTTTCTTT. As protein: CASRRGTARQTEAFF.

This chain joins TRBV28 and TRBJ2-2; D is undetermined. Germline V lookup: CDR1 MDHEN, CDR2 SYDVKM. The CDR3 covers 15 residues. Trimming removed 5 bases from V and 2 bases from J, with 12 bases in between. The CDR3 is CASSAPPFNTGELFF. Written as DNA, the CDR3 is TGTGCCAGCAGTGCCCCGCCCTTCAACACCGGGGAGCTGTTTTTT.

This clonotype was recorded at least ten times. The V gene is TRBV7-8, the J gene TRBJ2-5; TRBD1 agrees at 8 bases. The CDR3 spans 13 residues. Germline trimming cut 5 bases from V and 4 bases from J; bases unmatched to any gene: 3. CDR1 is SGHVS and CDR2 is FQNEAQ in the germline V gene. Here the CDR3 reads CASSLGTGETQYF. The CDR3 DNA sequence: TGTGCCAGCAGCCTCGGGACAGGAGAGACCCAGTACTTC.

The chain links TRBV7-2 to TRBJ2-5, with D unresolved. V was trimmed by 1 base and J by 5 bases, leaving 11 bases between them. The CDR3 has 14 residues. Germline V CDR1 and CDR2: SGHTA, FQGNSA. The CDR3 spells CASSLVLGGETQYF. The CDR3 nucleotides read TGTGCCAGCAGCTTAGTGTTAGGTGGGGAGACCCAGTACTTC.

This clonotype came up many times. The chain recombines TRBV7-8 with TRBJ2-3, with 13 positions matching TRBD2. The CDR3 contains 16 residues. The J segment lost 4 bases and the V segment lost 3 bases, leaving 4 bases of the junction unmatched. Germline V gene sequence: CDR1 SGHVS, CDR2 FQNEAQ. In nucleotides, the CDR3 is TGTGCCAGCAGCTTTACTAGCGGGAGGGCCGCAGATACGCAGTATTTT. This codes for CASSFTSGRAADTQYF.

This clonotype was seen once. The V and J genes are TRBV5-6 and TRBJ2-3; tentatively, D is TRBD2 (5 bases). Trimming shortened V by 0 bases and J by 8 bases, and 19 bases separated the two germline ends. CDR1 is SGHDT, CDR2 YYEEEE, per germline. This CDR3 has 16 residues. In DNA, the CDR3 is TGTGCCAGCAGCTTGGTGGGCGGGTCTACTCTTGCTACGCAGTATTTT. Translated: CASSLVGGSTLATQYF.

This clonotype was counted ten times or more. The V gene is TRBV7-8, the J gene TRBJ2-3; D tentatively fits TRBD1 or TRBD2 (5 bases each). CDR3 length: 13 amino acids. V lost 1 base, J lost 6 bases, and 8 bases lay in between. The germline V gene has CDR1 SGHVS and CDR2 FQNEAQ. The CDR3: CASSLVWGDTQYF. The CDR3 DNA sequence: TGTGCCAGCAGCTTAGTTTGGGGGGATACGCAGTATTTT.

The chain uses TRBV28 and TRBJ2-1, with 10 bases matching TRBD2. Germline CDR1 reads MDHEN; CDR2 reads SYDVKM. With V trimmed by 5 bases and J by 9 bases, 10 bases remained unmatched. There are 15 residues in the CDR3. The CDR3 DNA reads TGTGCCAGCAGTCTCTTGGGGCTAGCGGGGGTTGAGCAGTTCTTC. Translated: CASSLLGLAGVEQFF.

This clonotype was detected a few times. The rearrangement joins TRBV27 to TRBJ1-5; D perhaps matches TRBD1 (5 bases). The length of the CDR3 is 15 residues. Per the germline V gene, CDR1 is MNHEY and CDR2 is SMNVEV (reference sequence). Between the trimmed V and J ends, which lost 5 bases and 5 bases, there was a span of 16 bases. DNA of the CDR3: TGTGCCAGCAGTGCGACCAGGGTTGGGGATCAGCCCCAGCATTTT. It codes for CASSATRVGDQPQHF.

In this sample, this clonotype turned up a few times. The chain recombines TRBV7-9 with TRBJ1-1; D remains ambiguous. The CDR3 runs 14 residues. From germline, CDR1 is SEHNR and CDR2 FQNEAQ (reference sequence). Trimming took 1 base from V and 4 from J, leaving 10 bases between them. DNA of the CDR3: TGTGCCAGCAGCTTAGTGGCGACGGGCACTGAAGCTTTCTTT. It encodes CASSLVATGTEAFF.

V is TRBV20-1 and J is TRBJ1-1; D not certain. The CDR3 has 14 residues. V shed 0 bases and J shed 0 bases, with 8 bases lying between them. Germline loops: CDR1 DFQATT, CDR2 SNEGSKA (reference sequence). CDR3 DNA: TGCAGTGCTAGAGATGGCGTCATGAACACTGAAGCTTTCTTT. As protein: CSARDGVMNTEAFF.

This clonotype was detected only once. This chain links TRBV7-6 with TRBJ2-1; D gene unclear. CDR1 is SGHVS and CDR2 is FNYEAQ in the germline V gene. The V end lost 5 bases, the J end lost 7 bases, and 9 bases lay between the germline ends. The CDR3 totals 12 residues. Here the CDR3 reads CASSPTVNEQFF. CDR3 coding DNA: TGTGCCAGCAGCCCTACAGTGAATGAGCAGTTCTTC.